The clone carrying this T cell receptor (beta chain) appeared many times. Its target is not known. This sample was taken from a study of cytomegalovirus exposure and HLA in healthy donors. This CDR3 is built from 13 residues. Looked up from germline, CDR1 is MRHNA and CDR2 is SNTAGT. V lost 2 bases and J lost 6; bases outside the gene matches: 1. Study outcomes and limitations: Most TCR sequences were rare, but some public TCRs occurred in many donors.

Using immunoSEQ multiplex PCR, the repertoire was profiled, and TCRdb retains in-frame clones only, with some absent. This repertoire shows under 75,000 clones, 92% found once; its top ten account for 5.3%. V usage is TRBV6-4 and J usage is TRBJ2-1; 7 bases align to TRBD2. The sample taken for sequencing was PBMCs. The clonotype was recovered from a man in his late teens or twenties in good health and CMV-seropositive. The CDR3: CASSDGTTNEQFF. CDR3 bases: TGTGCCAGCAGTGACGGGACTACCAATGAGCAGTTCTTC.